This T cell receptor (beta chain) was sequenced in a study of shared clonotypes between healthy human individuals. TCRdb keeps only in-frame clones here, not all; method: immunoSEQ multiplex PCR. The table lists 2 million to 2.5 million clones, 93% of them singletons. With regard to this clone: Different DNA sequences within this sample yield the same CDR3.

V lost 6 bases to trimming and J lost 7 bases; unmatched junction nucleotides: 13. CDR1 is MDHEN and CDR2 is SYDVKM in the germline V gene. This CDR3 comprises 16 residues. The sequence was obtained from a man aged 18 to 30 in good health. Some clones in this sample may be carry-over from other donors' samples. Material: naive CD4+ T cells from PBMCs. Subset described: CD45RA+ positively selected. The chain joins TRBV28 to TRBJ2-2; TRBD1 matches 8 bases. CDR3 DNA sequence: TGTGCCAGCAGGGCAGGGGGCACTCGCTCTGGCGGGGAGCTGTTTTTT. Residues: CASRAGGTRSGGELFF.